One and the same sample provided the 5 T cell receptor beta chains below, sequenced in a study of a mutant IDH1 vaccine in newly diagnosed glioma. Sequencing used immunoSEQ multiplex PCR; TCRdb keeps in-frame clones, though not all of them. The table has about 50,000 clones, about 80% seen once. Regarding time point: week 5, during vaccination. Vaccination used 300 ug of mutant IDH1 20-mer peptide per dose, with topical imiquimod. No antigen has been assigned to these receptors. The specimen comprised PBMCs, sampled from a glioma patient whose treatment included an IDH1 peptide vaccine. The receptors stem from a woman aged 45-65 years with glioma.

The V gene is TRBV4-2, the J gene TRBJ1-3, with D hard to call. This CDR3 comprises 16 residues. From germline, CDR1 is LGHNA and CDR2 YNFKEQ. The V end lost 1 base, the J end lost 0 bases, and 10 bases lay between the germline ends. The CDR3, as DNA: TGTGCCAGCAGCCAAGCAGCAGCAGTCTCTGGAAACACCATATATTTT. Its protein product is CASSQAAAVSGNTIYF.

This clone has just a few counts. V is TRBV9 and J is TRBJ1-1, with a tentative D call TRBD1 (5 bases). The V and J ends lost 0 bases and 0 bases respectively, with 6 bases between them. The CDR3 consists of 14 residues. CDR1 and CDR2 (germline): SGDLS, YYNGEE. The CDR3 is CASSVDRMNTEAFF. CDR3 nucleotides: TGTGCCAGCAGCGTAGACAGGATGAACACTGAAGCTTTCTTT. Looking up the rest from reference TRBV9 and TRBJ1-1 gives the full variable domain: DSGVTQTPKHLITATGQRVTLRCSPRSGDLSVYWYQQSLDQGLQFLIQYYNGEERAKGNILERFSAQQFPDLHSELNLSSLELGDSALYFCASSVDRMNTEAFFGQGTRLTVV.

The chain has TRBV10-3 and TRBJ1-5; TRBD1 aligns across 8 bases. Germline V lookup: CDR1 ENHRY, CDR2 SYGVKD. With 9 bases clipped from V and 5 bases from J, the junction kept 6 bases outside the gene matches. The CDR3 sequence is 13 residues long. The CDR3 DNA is TGTGCCATACGGCAGGGGGCGGATCAGCCCCAGCATTTT. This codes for CAIRQGADQPQHF.

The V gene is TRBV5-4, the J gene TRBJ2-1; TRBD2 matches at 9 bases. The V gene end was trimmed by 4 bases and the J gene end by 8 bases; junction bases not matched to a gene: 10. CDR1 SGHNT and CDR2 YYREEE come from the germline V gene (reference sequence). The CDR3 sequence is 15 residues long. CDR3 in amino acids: CASSPLAGGPHEQFF. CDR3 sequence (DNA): TGTGCCAGCAGCCCTCTTGCGGGGGGGCCCCATGAGCAGTTCTTC.

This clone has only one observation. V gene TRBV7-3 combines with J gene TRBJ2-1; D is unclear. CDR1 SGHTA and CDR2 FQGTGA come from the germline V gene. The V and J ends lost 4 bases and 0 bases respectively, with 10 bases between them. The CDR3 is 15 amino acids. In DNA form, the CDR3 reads TGTGCCAGCAGCTATCTGTATAGCTCCTACAATGAGCAGTTCTTC. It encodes CASSYLYSSYNEQFF.